The rows below give T cell receptor beta chains drawn from one sample of a study of blood T cell repertoires in COVID-19. TCRdb's copy holds only in-frame clones and misses some; the assay was immunoSEQ multiplex PCR. The table lists roughly 80,000 clones, about four fifths of them singletons. The sequenced sample was peripheral blood. These receptors originate from a human donor in a cohort sampled during active COVID-19. Both conserved end residues are part of each CDR3. Fields, in order: D gene, V gene, J gene, clone size, CDR3 DNA, CDR3 protein. A D gene is named only where the DNA matches it firmly. Only part of the rows carry a size: once, few, many, or a class if the clone is expanded.

d_gene: -
v_gene: TRBV18
j_gene: TRBJ1-2
abundance: -
CDR3nt: TGTGCCAGCTCACCCCAGGGTGACTATGGCTACACCTTC
CDR3aa: CASSPQGDYGYTF

d_gene: -
v_gene: TRBV2
j_gene: TRBJ1-1
abundance: -
CDR3nt: TGTGCCAGCCTCTCCTTGGGAGGGGTGGACACTGAAGCTTTCTTT
CDR3aa: CASLSLGGVDTEAFF

d_gene: -
v_gene: TRBV1
j_gene: TRBJ2-3
abundance: -
CDR3nt: TGCACCAGCAGCCAACCCTTTGGACTAGCGGGGCGCACAGATACGCAGTATTTT
CDR3aa: CTSSQPFGLAGRTDTQYF

d_gene: -
v_gene: TRBV3-1/TRBV3-2
j_gene: TRBJ1-1
abundance: -
CDR3nt: TGTGCCAGCAGCCAAGAGTTTGGCGCTAGAGCTTTCTTT
CDR3aa: CASSQEFGARAFF

d_gene: -
v_gene: TRBV18
j_gene: TRBJ2-7
abundance: -
CDR3nt: TGTGCCAGCTCACCAAGCCAGGGCTACGAGCAGTACTTC
CDR3aa: CASSPSQGYEQYF

d_gene: TRBD1
v_gene: TRBV25-1
j_gene: TRBJ2-2
abundance: once
CDR3nt: TGTGCCAGCACGCCGGCGACTGGACAGGGGTCCACCGGGGAGCTGTTTTTT
CDR3aa: CASTPATGQGSTGELFF

d_gene: -
v_gene: TRBV27
j_gene: TRBJ2-5
abundance: -
CDR3nt: TGTGCCAGCAGAAGACAGGAGAGGGAGACCCAGTACTTC
CDR3aa: CASRRQERETQYF

d_gene: -
v_gene: TRBV19
j_gene: TRBJ2-3
abundance: -
CDR3nt: TGTGCCGGGGGGAGTCGTGCAGATACGCAGTATTTT
CDR3aa: CAGGSRADTQYF

d_gene: -
v_gene: TRBV7-3
j_gene: TRBJ2-1
abundance: -
CDR3nt: TGTGCCAGCAGCTTAAGGTCAGGGGCCTACAATGAGCAGTTCTTC
CDR3aa: CASSLRSGAYNEQFF

d_gene: -
v_gene: TRBV29-1
j_gene: TRBJ1-2
abundance: -
CDR3nt: TGCAGCGTAGCGGGACAATTTCACCCCACTCCCATCTTC
CDR3aa: CSVAGQFHPTPIF

d_gene: -
v_gene: TRBV12-3/TRBV12-4
j_gene: TRBJ1-5
abundance: -
CDR3nt: TGTGCCAGCAGTCATCAGGAACAGCCCCAGCATTTT
CDR3aa: CASSHQEQPQHF

d_gene: -
v_gene: TRBV19
j_gene: TRBJ1-1
abundance: -
CDR3nt: TGTGCCAGTAGTTGGGGGGGCATGAACACTGAAGCTTTCTTT
CDR3aa: CASSWGGMNTEAFF

d_gene: -
v_gene: TRBV20-1
j_gene: TRBJ1-2
abundance: -
CDR3nt: TGCAGTGTGCGGGGAGACTATGGCTACACCTTC
CDR3aa: CSVRGDYGYTF

d_gene: -
v_gene: TRBV12-3/TRBV12-4
j_gene: TRBJ1-1
abundance: many
CDR3nt: TGTGCCAGCACTACCTATCGACAGACGGTCGCTTTCTTT
CDR3aa: CASTTYRQTVAFF

d_gene: -
v_gene: TRBV6-5
j_gene: TRBJ2-3
abundance: -
CDR3nt: TGTGCCAGCACCTTACCAGGGACAGATACGCAGTATTTT
CDR3aa: CASTLPGTDTQYF

d_gene: TRBD1
v_gene: TRBV9
j_gene: TRBJ2-2
abundance: -
CDR3nt: TGTGCCAGCAGCACGGGACAGATGAACACCGGGGAGCTGTTTTTT
CDR3aa: CASSTGQMNTGELFF

d_gene: -
v_gene: TRBV5-1
j_gene: TRBJ2-7
abundance: -
CDR3nt: TGCGCCAGCAGATACACGGCGGGACAGATCTACGAGCAGTACTTC
CDR3aa: CASRYTAGQIYEQYF

d_gene: -
v_gene: TRBV10-1
j_gene: TRBJ2-1
abundance: -
CDR3nt: TGCGCCAGCAGTGTCCGGGGGTACAATGAGCAGTTCTTC
CDR3aa: CASSVRGYNEQFF

d_gene: TRBD2
v_gene: TRBV5-1
j_gene: TRBJ2-3
abundance: -
CDR3nt: TGCGCCAGCAGCACACAAGACTTAAGACTAGCGGGGGGCAGGGATACGCAGTATTTT
CDR3aa: CASSTQDLRLAGGRDTQYF

d_gene: -
v_gene: TRBV29-1
j_gene: TRBJ2-1
abundance: -
CDR3nt: TGCAGCGTTGAACCAGGGGCGGTCAATGAGCAGTTCTTC
CDR3aa: CSVEPGAVNEQFF

d_gene: TRBD1
v_gene: TRBV6-5
j_gene: TRBJ1-1
abundance: -
CDR3nt: TGTGCCAGCACTATCCAGACAGGGGTGGAAGCTTTCTTT
CDR3aa: CASTIQTGVEAFF

d_gene: TRBD1
v_gene: TRBV19
j_gene: TRBJ2-3
abundance: -
CDR3nt: TGTGCCAGTAGTATTGAGGGGGCCTCAGATACGCAGTATTTT
CDR3aa: CASSIEGASDTQYF

d_gene: -
v_gene: TRBV9
j_gene: TRBJ1-5
abundance: few
CDR3nt: TGTGCCAGCAGCGTAGGAGGGCGGAGCAATCAGCCCCAGCATTTT
CDR3aa: CASSVGGRSNQPQHF

d_gene: TRBD1
v_gene: TRBV5-1
j_gene: TRBJ1-2
abundance: -
CDR3nt: TGCGCCAGCAGCCTGGGACAGGGATCTGGCTACACCTTC
CDR3aa: CASSLGQGSGYTF

d_gene: TRBD1
v_gene: TRBV15
j_gene: TRBJ2-1
abundance: -
CDR3nt: TGTGCCACCAGCAGAGTAAAGGTGACAGGGATCAATGAGCAGTTCTTC
CDR3aa: CATSRVKVTGINEQFF

d_gene: -
v_gene: TRBV28
j_gene: TRBJ2-7
abundance: -
CDR3nt: TGTGCCAGCAGACCCGGGGGGCCCTACGAGCAGTACTTC
CDR3aa: CASRPGGPYEQYF

d_gene: -
v_gene: TRBV5-4
j_gene: TRBJ2-7
abundance: -
CDR3nt: TGTGCCAGCAGCCCGACTAGACCAGAGGGCGACGAGCAGTACTTC
CDR3aa: CASSPTRPEGDEQYF

d_gene: -
v_gene: TRBV11-2
j_gene: TRBJ2-7
abundance: -
CDR3nt: TGTGCCAGCAGCTTAGGGATGACTAGTCGCGAGCAGTACTTC
CDR3aa: CASSLGMTSREQYF

d_gene: TRBD1
v_gene: TRBV19
j_gene: TRBJ2-2
abundance: -
CDR3nt: TGTGCCAGTAGGCCCCCCCGGGACAGGGGGTCTACTGGGGACACCGGGGAGCTGTTTTTT
CDR3aa: CASRPPRDRGSTGDTGELFF

d_gene: -
v_gene: TRBV11-2
j_gene: TRBJ1-5
abundance: -
CDR3nt: TGTGCCAGCAGCTCGACCCCAGGACAGCCCCAGCATTTT
CDR3aa: CASSSTPGQPQHF

d_gene: -
v_gene: TRBV4-2
j_gene: TRBJ2-1
abundance: -
CDR3nt: TGTGCCAGCAGCCAACCGGCGACCCGGGACAATGAGCAGTTCTTC
CDR3aa: CASSQPATRDNEQFF

d_gene: -
v_gene: TRBV23-1
j_gene: TRBJ1-5
abundance: once
CDR3nt: TGCGCCAATAGGGGGGGCCCCACCAATCAGCCCCAGCATTTT
CDR3aa: CANRGGPTNQPQHF

d_gene: TRBD2
v_gene: TRBV7-8
j_gene: TRBJ2-3
abundance: -
CDR3nt: TGTGCCAGCAGCTTAGGAAGGGCGGGGGACCTAAATACGCAGTATTTT
CDR3aa: CASSLGRAGDLNTQYF